Listed here are 11 T cell receptor beta chains from one sample, sequenced in a study of shared T cell receptors in the human thymus (dated by TCRdb to the early 2020s). The method was the immunoSEQ multiplex PCR assay. The immuneACCESS repertoire file appears here via TCRdb, limited to in-frame rearrangements. These files lack a portion of the clones; in checked studies, under half of the deficit traces to unresolved V genes, and the cause of the others is not known. The sample table shows some 660,000 clones, and roughly 86% are seen once. The ten largest clones add up to 0.0094% of the sample. The sample was also reused in another study, on human thymus T cells.

Input material: thymocytes. The receptors here all came from a boy younger than two with a congenital heart defect. Donor details come from another sample of the same person, matched by shared clones.

This clone has a handful of counts. The J gene is TRBJ1-1, the V gene TRBV7-2; TRBD1 matches at 7 bases. With V trimmed by 3 bases and J by 0 bases, 13 bases remained unmatched. This CDR3 contains 18 residues. Germline V CDR1 and CDR2: SGHTA, FQGNSA. In nucleotides, the CDR3 is TGTGCCAGCAGCTTCCCTTGGACAGGAGAATTCATGAACACTGAAGCTTTCTTT. Amino acid sequence: CASSFPWTGEFMNTEAFF.

The rearrangement joins TRBV30 to TRBJ2-1, with 10 bases identical to TRBD2. CDR1 is GTSNPN, CDR2 SVGIG, per germline (reference sequence). This CDR3 has 17 residues. V trimming: 0 bases; J trimming: 10 bases; junction bases outside the gene matches: 15. CDR3 DNA sequence: TGTGCCTGGAGTGTTGGACCGGGAGCGGGAGGGACTAAGGAGCAGTTCTTC. Translation: CAWSVGPGAGGTKEQFF.

The chain combines TRBV6-4 with TRBJ2-1; TRBD2 agrees at 10 bases. V gave up 2 bases and J gave up 3 bases; unmatched junction bases: 4. This CDR3 has 16 amino acids. CDR1 is MRHNA and CDR2 is SNTAGT in the germline V gene. The CDR3 loop is CASSDGGLADYNEQFF. DNA for the CDR3: TGTGCCAGCAGTGACGGTGGACTAGCGGACTACAATGAGCAGTTCTTC.

The chain links TRBV6-1 to TRBJ1-5; D possibly corresponds to TRBD1 (6 bases). The CDR3 length is 14 residues. Per the germline V gene, CDR1 is MNHNS and CDR2 is SASEGT. Trimming cost V 6 bases and J 5 bases, with 14 bases left between them. CDR3 protein: CASRKNRDHQPQHF. The DNA for the CDR3 is TGTGCCAGCAGAAAAAACAGGGATCATCAGCCCCAGCATTTT.

The V gene is TRBV5-4, the J gene TRBJ1-2; 7 bases fit TRBD1. The CDR3 is made up of 14 amino acids. Trimming removed 5 bases from V and 7 bases from J; junction bases left unmatched: 11. Per germline, CDR1 SGHNT and CDR2 YYREEE (reference sequence). CDR3 loop: CASSSTHRGRGYTF. CDR3 coding DNA: TGTGCCAGCAGTTCGACCCACAGGGGTCGTGGCTACACCTTC.

The genes are TRBV25-1 and TRBJ1-4; possible D gene TRBD1, 6 bases. Looked up from germline, CDR1 is MGHDK and CDR2 is SYGVNS. The CDR3 extends over 17 amino acids. Trimming shortened V by 1 base and J by 5 bases, and 17 bases separated the two germline ends. For the CDR3, the DNA is TGTGCCAGCAGTGAATCAAGAGGACAGAGACTAAATGAAAAACTGTTTTTT. Its translation is CASSESRGQRLNEKLFF. Full variable domain (outside the CDR3, taken from reference TRBV25-1 and TRBJ1-4): EADIYQTPRYLVIGTGKKITLECSQTMGHDKMYWYQQDPGMELHLIHYSYGVNSTEKGDLSSESTVSRIRTEHFPLTLESARPSHTSQYLCASSESRGQRLNEKLFFGSGTQLSVL.

V is TRBV4-1 and J is TRBJ1-4, with D possibly TRBD1 on 5 matching bases. Per germline, CDR1 MGHRA and CDR2 YSYEKL. The CDR3 spans 18 residues. V lost 0 bases and J lost 0, with 14 bases in between. The CDR3 here is CASSQDDSHSSTNEKLFF. CDR3 in DNA: TGCGCCAGCAGCCAAGATGACAGTCATTCTTCAACTAATGAAAAACTGTTTTTT.

The genes are TRBV5-1 and TRBJ1-1; D may be TRBD1 (5 bases). V lost 1 base, J lost 0 bases, and 13 bases lay in between. Looked up from germline, CDR1 is SGHRS and CDR2 is YFSETQ. The CDR3 consists of 16 residues. The CDR3 here is CASSLTWGGMNTEAFF. In DNA, the CDR3 is TGCGCCAGCAGCTTGACGTGGGGCGGGATGAACACTGAAGCTTTCTTT.

This clone was picked up one time. The J gene is TRBJ1-5, the V gene TRBV6-1; the D is unclear. Germline V CDR1 and CDR2: MNHNS, SASEGT. The CDR3 has 15 residues. Trimming removed 3 bases at V and 0 bases at J, with 9 bases between. CDR3 DNA: TGTGCCAGCAGTGAGAGCGTTTATAGCAATCAGCCCCAGCATTTT. Translated, it gives CASSESVYSNQPQHF.

The gene calls are TRBV30 and TRBJ1-1; TRBD1 matches at 9 bases. CDR1 and CDR2 (germline): GTSNPN, SVGIG (reference sequence). This CDR3 is 15 amino acids long. Trimming took 2 bases from V and 5 from J; bases not matched to a gene: 9. DNA for the CDR3: TGTGCCTGGAGTAGTTACAGGGGGCGAGGGACTGAAGCTTTCTTT. This translates into CAWSSYRGRGTEAFF.

The chain is built from TRBV4-2 and TRBJ2-5; 10 bases fit TRBD2. CDR3 size: 18 residues. Germline V gene lookup returns CDR1 LGHNA and CDR2 YNFKEQ. V was clipped by 1 base and J by 2 bases; unmatched bases: 10. In DNA form, the CDR3 reads TGTGCCAGCAGCCAAGTCGGGTCGGAGCGGGAGGGACAAGAGACCCAGTACTTC. It is translated as CASSQVGSEREGQETQYF.